The rows below give T cell receptor beta chains drawn from one sample of a study of blood T cell repertoires in COVID-19. Sequencing was performed with immunoSEQ multiplex PCR; in TCRdb, only in-frame clones are kept and a portion is missing. This table has roughly 100,000 clones, more than 85% appearing once. Sample: peripheral blood. Source of these receptors: a man aged 18 to 30 with acute or convalescent COVID-19. Both conserved end residues are trimmed from each CDR3. The size of a clone is reported for some rows only, either as once, few or many, or as a class for expanded clones.

j_gene	abundance	v_gene	CDR3aa
TRBJ2-1	-	TRBV27	ASKLLSGTGGNEQF
TRBJ1-2	-	TRBV12-3/TRBV12-4	ASSPGQSWGYT
TRBJ2-3	-	TRBV4-1	ASSQDAGLSTDTQY
TRBJ2-3	-	TRBV25-1	ASQRQGKSTDTQY
TRBJ1-5	-	TRBV16	ASSQKAFRQGTQPQH
TRBJ1-1	-	TRBV27	ASSSPGMNTEAF
TRBJ2-1	-	TRBV10-3	AIKRDLNEQF
TRBJ1-2	-	TRBV6-1	ASSEGGGNYGYT
TRBJ2-1	-	TRBV7-9	ASSLEGGGKF
TRBJ2-2	-	TRBV11-2	ASSLGGNTGELF
TRBJ1-1	-	TRBV6-5	ASSYSFSGNTEAF
TRBJ1-2	-	TRBV6-6	ASSYRSGVGDYGYT
TRBJ2-3	-	TRBV19	ASTQVGTGRTDTQY
TRBJ1-5	once	TRBV18	ASSPPGTARNQPQH
TRBJ2-3	-	TRBV18	ASSPTTGAGGDTQY
TRBJ1-6	-	TRBV5-4	ASSSTGGAESPLH
TRBJ2-5	-	TRBV5-1	ASSSREGETQY
TRBJ2-5	-	TRBV24-1	ATSDLLQETQY
TRBJ2-1	once	TRBV5-1	ASSSNTGYNEQF
TRBJ1-1	-	TRBV2	ASSDPAGVGTEAF
TRBJ1-1	-	TRBV11-2	ASSRDRDTEAF
TRBJ2-3	-	TRBV30	AWSGTAGTSTDTQY
TRBJ1-1	once	TRBV6-6	ASSRTTGIGVNTEAF
TRBJ1-1	-	TRBV14	ASSQEGWGGEVNTEAF
TRBJ1-4	once	TRBV7-9	ASSPGTGGEKLF
TRBJ2-1	-	TRBV18	ASSPPQGGNEQF
TRBJ1-2	-	TRBV6-5	ASSYVTGANYGYT
TRBJ1-2	few	TRBV9	ASTSRGIGYGPDT
TRBJ2-2	-	TRBV5-1	ASSWGRTGTGELF